The clone carrying this T cell receptor (beta chain) is a singleton in its sample. The sample is drawn from a study of shared clonotypes between healthy human individuals. The ends were cut back, 3 bases at V and 3 bases at J, with 18 bases in the middle. Germline V gives CDR1 MNHNS, CDR2 SASEGT. The CDR3 is 17 residues long. At deep level, the assay was performed. The material for each subset, its genomic DNA, was split evenly across several immunoSEQ plates. Clones were read by immunoSEQ multiplex PCR, and TCRdb kept only the in-frame ones, dropping some. Seen here are more than 2 million clones, around 95% observed once, and the top ten hold 0.1% to 0.15%.

The sample taken for sequencing was naive CD4+ T cells sorted from blood. The subset denotes: CD45RA+ positively selected. This clonotype originated in a man younger than 35 in good health. The J gene is TRBJ2-1, the V gene TRBV6-1, with a possible D match to TRBD2 (7 bases). DNA for the CDR3: TGTGCCAGCAGTGACCGGGGGGATGGACAGCTCTACAATGAGCAGTTCTTC. Its protein is CASSDRGDGQLYNEQFF.